This T cell receptor (beta chain) was found in a study of glioma-infiltrating T cells. Study-level findings and limits: Tissue and blood shared very few CDR3 sequences. Gliomas, especially low-grade, showed above-expected tissue-blood divergence; non-neoplastic patients showed below.

This clonotype was observed a handful of times. Antigen: not known. This may be a read error, as it is one base from a much larger clone. Using RNA template, CDR3s of TCR alpha and beta were amplified with iRepertoire arm-PCR. TCRdb reprocessed the multiplex PCR reads via MiXCR and lists one record per CDR3 protein. The table has about 93,000 distinct CDR3 sequences, 35% to 45% seen once; the top ten hold under 40%. The CDR3 length is 16 residues. V lost 5 bases and J 2 bases, leaving 16 bases between the germline ends. CDR1 is SGHAT and CDR2 is FQNNGV in the germline V gene. V gene TRBV11-2 combines with J gene TRBJ1-5, with a tentative D call TRBD1 (5 bases). The sample comprised glioma tissue, nonneoplastic brain tissue, or PBMCs (not recorded which). This TCR was sampled from a human donor with low-grade glioma or glioblastoma, undergoing nonglioma brain surgery, or in good health (not recorded which). The CDR3 region is CASSLGRGSGNQPQHF. The DNA for the CDR3 is TGTGCCAGCAGCCTAGGACGGGGGTCGGGCAATCAGCCCCAGCATTTT.